This T cell receptor (beta chain) appears in the sequencing data of a study of T cells after yellow fever vaccination. Study-level findings and limits: FACS-sorted repertoires could contain abundant clonotypes contaminating from the bulk population. The booster response re-showed most primary clones: approximately 95% CD4, 88% CD8.

This clonotype was counted only a few times. What it binds is not known. Making TCR cDNA involved 5'RACE template switching, which added UMIs and a universal primer site. One entry per CDR3 protein, called by TCRdb with MiXCR from the 5' RACE reads. This sample has a few hundred thousand distinct CDR3 sequences, with 6.9% found just once. The CDR3 has 17 amino acids. V gave up 5 bases and J gave up 7 bases; unmatched junction bases: 16. Germline values: CDR1 SGHVS, CDR2 FNYEAQ. This specimen was CD4+ T cells sorted from PBMCs, taken 15 days after the yellow fever booster vaccination. The chain uses TRBV7-6 and TRBJ2-1, with TRBD2 matching 8 bases. This receptor was obtained from a man between 25 and 39 years old who received the YFV17D yellow fever vaccine. CDR3 sequence reads: CASSASGSLGRVNEQFF. For the CDR3, the DNA is TGTGCCAGCAGCGCAAGCGGGAGCCTGGGGAGGGTGAATGAGCAGTTCTTC.